In its sample, the clone carrying this T cell receptor (beta chain) was seen a few times. Described treatment: around 19 received Ad26.COV2.S at low or high dose, single or two shots; several received placebo; per-sample allocation not given. Sampling was done on day 63 after the first vaccine or placebo injection. This entry belongs to a study of Ad26.COV2.S vaccination and SARS-CoV-2 variants. The CDR3 spans 15 residues. J was trimmed by 3 bases and V by 2 bases; bases with no gene match: 4. Per the germline V gene, CDR1 is SGHNT and CDR2 is YYREEE (reference sequence). The protocol was immunoSEQ multiplex PCR, while the TCRdb copy is restricted to in-frame clones and leaves out a portion. The sample lists some 340,000 clones, about 86% occurring once.

The sequence derives from a person aged 18 to 59 who received the Ad26.COV2.S COVID-19 vaccine or a placebo. This rearrangement joins TRBV5-4 to TRBJ1-1; 10 bases agree with TRBD1. The material sequenced was peripheral blood, taken in a trial of Ad26.COV2.S vaccine versus placebo. DNA for the CDR3: TGTGCCAGCAGCTTACCGGGACAGGGGCACACTGAAGCTTTCTTT. Translated, it gives CASSLPGQGHTEAFF. Using reference TRBV5-4 and TRBJ1-1 for the parts outside the CDR3, the full variable domain is ETGVTQSPTHLIKTRGQQVTLRCSSQSGHNTVSWYQQALGQGPQFIFQYYREEENGRGNFPPRFSGLQFPNYSSELNVNALELDDSALYLCASSLPGQGHTEAFFGQGTRLTVV.